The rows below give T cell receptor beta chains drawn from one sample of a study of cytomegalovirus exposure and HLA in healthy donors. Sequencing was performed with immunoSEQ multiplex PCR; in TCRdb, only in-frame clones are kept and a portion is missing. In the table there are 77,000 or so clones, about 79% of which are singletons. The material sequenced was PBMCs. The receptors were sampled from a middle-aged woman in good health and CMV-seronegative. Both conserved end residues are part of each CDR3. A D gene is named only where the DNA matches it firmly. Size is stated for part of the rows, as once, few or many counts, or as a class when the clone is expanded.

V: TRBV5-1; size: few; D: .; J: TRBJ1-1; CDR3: CASSNPGGETEAFF; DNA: TGCGCCAGCAGCAACCCGGGGGGAGAGACTGAAGCTTTCTTT
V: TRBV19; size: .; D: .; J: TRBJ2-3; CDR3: CASSPRIGGTDTQYF; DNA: TGTGCCAGTAGTCCCCGAATCGGTGGCACAGATACGCAGTATTTT
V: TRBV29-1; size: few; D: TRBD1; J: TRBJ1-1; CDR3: CSVAQGGSNTEAFF; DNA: TGCAGCGTTGCGCAGGGGGGCAGTAACACTGAAGCTTTCTTT
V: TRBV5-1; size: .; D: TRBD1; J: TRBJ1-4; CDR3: CASSVGQGLINEKLFF; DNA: TGCGCCAGCAGCGTGGGACAGGGGTTGATTAATGAAAAACTGTTTTTT
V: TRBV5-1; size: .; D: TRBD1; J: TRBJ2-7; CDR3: CASSLPRQGEQYF; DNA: TGCGCCAGCAGCTTGCCGAGACAGGGCGAGCAGTACTTC
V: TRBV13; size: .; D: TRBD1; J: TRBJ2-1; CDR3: CASSSPGTAYNEQFF; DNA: TGTGCCAGCAGCTCACCCGGGACAGCCTACAATGAGCAGTTCTTC
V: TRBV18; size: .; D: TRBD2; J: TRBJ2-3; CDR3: CASSSGLAGTTDTQYF; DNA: TGTGCCAGCTCATCGGGACTAGCGGGAACCACAGATACGCAGTATTTT
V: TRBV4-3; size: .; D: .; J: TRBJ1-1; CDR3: CASSQDWQGTEAFF; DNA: TGCGCCAGCAGCCAAGATTGGCAGGGCACTGAAGCTTTCTTT
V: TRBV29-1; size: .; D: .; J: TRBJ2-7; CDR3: CSVSSSYEQYF; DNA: TGCAGCGTGAGTTCATCCTACGAGCAGTACTTC
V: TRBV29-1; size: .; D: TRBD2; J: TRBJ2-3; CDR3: CSVEKRGRNTDTQYF; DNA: TGCAGCGTTGAAAAGCGGGGACGTAATACAGATACGCAGTATTTT
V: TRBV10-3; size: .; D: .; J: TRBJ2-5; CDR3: CAIRGQQETQYF; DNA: TGTGCCATCAGAGGACAGCAAGAGACCCAGTACTTC
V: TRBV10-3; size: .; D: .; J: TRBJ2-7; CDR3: CAISAQALSYEQYF; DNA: TGTGCCATCAGTGCCCAGGCCCTCTCGTACGAGCAGTACTTC
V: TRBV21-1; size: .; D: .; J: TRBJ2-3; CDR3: CASSLHPISGRAQDTQYF; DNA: TGTGCCAGCAGCTTACATCCCATTAGCGGGAGGGCCCAAGATACGCAGTATTTT
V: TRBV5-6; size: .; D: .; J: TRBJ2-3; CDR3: CASSLPQASTDTQYF; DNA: TGTGCCAGCAGCTTGCCCCAGGCCAGCACAGATACGCAGTATTTT
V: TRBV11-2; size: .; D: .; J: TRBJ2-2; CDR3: CASSWRGKSNTGELFF; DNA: TGTGCCAGCAGCTGGAGGGGAAAGTCCAACACCGGGGAGCTGTTTTTT
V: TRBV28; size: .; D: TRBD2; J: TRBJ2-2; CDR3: CASSFGREWGTGELFF; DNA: TGTGCCAGCAGTTTTGGGCGGGAGTGGGGCACCGGGGAGCTGTTTTTT
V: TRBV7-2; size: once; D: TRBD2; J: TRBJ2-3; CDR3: CASSQLAATDTQYF; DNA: TGTGCCAGCAGCCAACTAGCGGCCACAGATACGCAGTATTTT
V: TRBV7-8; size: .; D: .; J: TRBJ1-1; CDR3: CASSFLGVTEAFF; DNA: TGTGCCAGCAGCTTTTTGGGAGTCACTGAAGCTTTCTTT
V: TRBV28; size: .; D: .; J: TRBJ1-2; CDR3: CASSLNSWGVMRNYGYTF; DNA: TGTGCCAGCAGTTTAAATTCCTGGGGGGTTATGAGGAACTATGGCTACACCTTC
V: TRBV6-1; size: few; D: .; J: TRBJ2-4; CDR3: CASSESGFGFIQYF; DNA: TGTGCCAGCAGTGAAAGCGGGTTTGGGTTCATTCAGTACTTC
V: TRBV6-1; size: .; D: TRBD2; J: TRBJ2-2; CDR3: CASKPSGDTGELFF; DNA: TGTGCCAGCAAACCCAGCGGGGATACCGGGGAGCTGTTTTTT
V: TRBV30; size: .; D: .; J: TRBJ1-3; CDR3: CAWSETASGNTIYF; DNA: TGTGCCTGGAGTGAGACAGCGTCAGGAAACACCATATATTTT
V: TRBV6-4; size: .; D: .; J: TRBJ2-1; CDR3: CASSDRLNRAGNEQFF; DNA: TGTGCCAGCAGTGACCGTCTTAACAGGGCAGGGAATGAGCAGTTCTTC
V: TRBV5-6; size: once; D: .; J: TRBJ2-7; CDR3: CASAPTVFSYEQYF; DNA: TGTGCCAGCGCGCCCACCGTATTCTCCTACGAGCAGTACTTC
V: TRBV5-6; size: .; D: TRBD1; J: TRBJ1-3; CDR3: CASSLGGGAGSGNTIYF; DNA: TGTGCCAGCAGCTTGGGAGGGGGCGCGGGCTCTGGAAACACCATATATTTT
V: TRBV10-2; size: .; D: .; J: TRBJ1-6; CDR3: CASSDGGGALGDNSPLHF; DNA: TGCGCCAGCAGTGACGGGGGAGGGGCTCTGGGGGATAATTCACCCCTCCACTTT
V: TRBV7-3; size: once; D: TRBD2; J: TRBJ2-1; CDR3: CASSLNPPGGSWNEQFF; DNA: TGTGCCAGCAGCTTAAACCCCCCCGGCGGGAGTTGGAATGAGCAGTTCTTC
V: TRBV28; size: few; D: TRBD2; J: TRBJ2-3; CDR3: CASSSPFRLADTDTQYF; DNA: TGTGCCAGCAGTTCCCCCTTTAGACTAGCGGACACAGATACGCAGTATTTT
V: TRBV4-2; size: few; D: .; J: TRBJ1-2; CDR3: CASSQDVEGYGYTF; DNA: TGTGCCAGCAGCCAAGATGTGGAGGGCTATGGCTACACCTTC
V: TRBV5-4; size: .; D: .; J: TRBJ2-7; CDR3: CASSLDIGSSYEQYF; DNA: TGTGCCAGCAGCTTGGACATTGGGAGCTCCTACGAGCAGTACTTC
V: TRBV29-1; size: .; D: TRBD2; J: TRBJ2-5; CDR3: CSVPLAGVETQYF; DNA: TGCAGCGTACCACTAGCGGGGGTCGAGACCCAGTACTTC
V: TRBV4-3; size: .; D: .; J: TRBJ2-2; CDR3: CASRQDREDTGELFF; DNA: TGCGCCAGCAGGCAAGACAGGGAGGACACCGGGGAGCTGTTTTTT